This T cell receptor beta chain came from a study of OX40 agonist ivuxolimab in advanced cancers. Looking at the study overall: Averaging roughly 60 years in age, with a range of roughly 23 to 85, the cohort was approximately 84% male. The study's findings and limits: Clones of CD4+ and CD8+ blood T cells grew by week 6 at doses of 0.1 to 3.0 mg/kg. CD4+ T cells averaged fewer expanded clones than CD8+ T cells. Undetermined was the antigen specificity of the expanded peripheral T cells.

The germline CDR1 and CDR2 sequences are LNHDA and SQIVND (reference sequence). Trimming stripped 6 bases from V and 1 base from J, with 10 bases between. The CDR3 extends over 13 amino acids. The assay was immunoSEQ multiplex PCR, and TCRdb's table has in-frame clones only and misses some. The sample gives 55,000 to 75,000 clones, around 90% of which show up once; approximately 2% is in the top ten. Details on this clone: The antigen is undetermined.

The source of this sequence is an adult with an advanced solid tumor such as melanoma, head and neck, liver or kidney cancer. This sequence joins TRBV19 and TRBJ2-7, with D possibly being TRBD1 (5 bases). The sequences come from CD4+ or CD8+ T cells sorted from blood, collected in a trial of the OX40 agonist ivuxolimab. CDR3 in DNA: TGTGCCAGTAGCCTGGGGCTTTCCTACGAGCAGTACTTC. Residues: CASSLGLSYEQYF.